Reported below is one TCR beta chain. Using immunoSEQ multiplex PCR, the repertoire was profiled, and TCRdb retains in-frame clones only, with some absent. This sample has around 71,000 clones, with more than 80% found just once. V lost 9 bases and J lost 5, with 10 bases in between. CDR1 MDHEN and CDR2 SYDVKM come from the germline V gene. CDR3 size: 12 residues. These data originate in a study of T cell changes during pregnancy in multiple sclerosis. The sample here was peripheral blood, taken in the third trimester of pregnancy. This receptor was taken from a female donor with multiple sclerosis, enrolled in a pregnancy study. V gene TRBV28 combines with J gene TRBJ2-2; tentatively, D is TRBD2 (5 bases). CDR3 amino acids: CASGGVTGELFF. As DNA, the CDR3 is TGTGCCAGTGGAGGAGTTACCGGGGAGCTGTTTTTT.